The TCR beta chain under discussion was sequenced for a study of blood T cell repertoires in COVID-19. The wider study: Researchers got acute and convalescent COVID-19 samples from the United States, Italy and Spain. The cDNA or gDNA used as material had been derived from T cells, B-cell-depleted T cells, or PBMCs.

Germline V gene lookup returns CDR1 SQVTM and CDR2 ANQGSEA. V was clipped by 5 bases and J by 7 bases; unmatched bases: 4. The CDR3 loop spans 12 amino acids. Authors' methods: The assay estimated nucleated cells by amplifying reference gene primers. Measured with immunoSEQ multiplex PCR; TCRdb has only the in-frame clones, and not every one. The V and J calls and clone size are taken from that table; D and trimming were inferred from the DNA. The table shows approximately 300,000 clones, with about 85% occurring only once. The count of this clone is one. Sequenced input: PBMCs or T cells enriched from blood (not recorded which). The chain couples TRBV29-1 to TRBJ2-2, with 7 nucleotides matching TRBD1. This clonotype was obtained from a woman in her thirties who had been exposed to COVID-19. CDR3 coding DNA: TGCAGCGTTTACAGGGGTGGCGGGGAGCTGTTTTTT. Protein product: CSVYRGGGELFF.